The 4 T cell receptor beta chains presented below share a single source sample, sequenced in a study of cytomegalovirus exposure and HLA in healthy donors (TCRdb year 2017). Libraries were constructed by the immunoSEQ multiplex PCR assay. The multiplex PCR relied on a mix of 60 forward primers for TCR Vbeta segments and 13 reverse primers for TCR Jbeta segments. Not all clones reach the TCRdb copy of this immuneACCESS table, which keeps in-frame sequences only. Checked studies attribute under half of the gap to unresolved V genes and leave the rest unexplained. The sample data list over 85,000 clones, and approximately 73% of these were observed just once. The top ten clonotypes cover under 4.5% of the sample. Specimen: PBMCs. Receptors were obtained from a man in his forties in good health and CMV-seronegative.

V is TRBV6-6 and J is TRBJ2-3; D is undetermined. Trimming took 4 bases from V and 2 from J, leaving 7 bases between them. Germline lookup yields CDR1 MNHNY and CDR2 SVGAGI (reference sequence). The CDR3 is 13 residues long. In DNA, the CDR3 is TGTGCCAGCAGTTGGAGTAACACAGATACGCAGTATTTT. Protein product: CASSWSNTDTQYF.

The rearrangement uses TRBV11-2 and TRBJ1-2; TRBD1 is a possible D gene (6 bases). Germline CDR1 and CDR2: SGHAT and FQNNGV. The CDR3 has 13 residues. The V and J ends lost 7 bases and 6 bases respectively, with 15 bases between them. CDR3 protein: CASTATGPHGYTF. In DNA form, the CDR3 reads TGTGCCAGCACCGCGACAGGCCCTCATGGCTACACCTTC.

This clone was recorded a few times. Here the CDR3 reads CASSRAQAKNTEAFF. The DNA of the CDR3 is TGTGCCAGCAGTCGGGCACAGGCTAAGAACACTGAAGCTTTCTTT. V gene TRBV6-6 combines with J gene TRBJ1-1; the D gene is possibly TRBD1 (5 bases). The V end lost 5 bases, the J end lost 1 base, and 14 bases lay between the germline ends. Germline CDR1 is MNHNY and CDR2 is SVGAGI (reference sequence). The CDR3 loop spans 15 amino acids.

The chain carries TRBV21-1 and TRBJ2-7; the tabulated D call, TRBD2, remains unverified against the DNA. TRBV21-1 is an annotated pseudogene. The CDR3 has 15 residues. The CDR3 loop reads CASSKSETSGYEQYF. CDR3 nucleotide sequence: TGTGCCAGCAGCAAGTCCGAGACTAGCGGCTACGAGCAGTACTTC.